These T cell receptor beta chains were read from a single sample in a study of blood T cell repertoires in COVID-19. Sequenced by immunoSEQ multiplex PCR; TCRdb stores in-frame clones only, minus some. The sample includes 55,000 to 75,000 clones, approximately 85% seen only once; the top ten take roughly 4%. The material sequenced was peripheral blood. These receptors came from a man in his forties or fifties with active COVID-19. Both conserved end residues are part of each CDR3. D genes are given only for firm matches. Clone size is given for some rows only: seen once, a few or many times, or a class if the clone is expanded.

NA 14 TRBJ2-3 TRBD2 TRBV6-6 CASTERGGPDTQYF TGTGCCAGCACCGAGCGGGGGGGCCCAGATACGCAGTATTTT
NA 14 TRBJ2-2 NA TRBV23-1 CASRIRELTRRVFF TGCGCCAGCCGAATAAGGGAGTTAACCCGGAGGGTGTTTTTT
NA 16 TRBJ2-7 NA TRBV19 CASSAVGAAAPYEQYF TGTGCCAGTAGTGCAGTAGGGGCGGCCGCGCCGTACGAGCAGTACTTC
NA 14 TRBJ1-5 TRBD1 TRBV19 CASSQGGIGQPQHF TGTGCCAGTAGCCAGGGGGGTATTGGACAGCCCCAGCATTTT
NA 13 TRBJ1-2 TRBD1 TRBV5-1 CASSSGTAYGYTF TGCGCCAGCAGCTCCGGGACAGCCTATGGCTACACCTTC
NA 15 TRBJ2-2 TRBD1 TRBV29-1 CSVRSGTGNTGELFF TGCAGCGTTCGCTCCGGGACAGGGAACACCGGGGAGCTGTTTTTT
once 15 TRBJ1-2 NA TRBV10-1 CASGPPGPSNYGYTF TGCGCCAGCGGCCCCCCGGGTCCCTCTAACTATGGCTACACCTTC
NA 13 TRBJ1-2 TRBD1 TRBV7-9 CASSPNTGGGYTF TGTGCCAGCAGCCCAAATACAGGGGGTGGCTACACCTTC
once 13 TRBJ2-5 TRBD2 TRBV18 CASSLGGKETQYF TGTGCCAGCTCACTCGGGGGGAAAGAGACCCAGTACTTC
NA 13 TRBJ2-1 NA TRBV6-2/TRBV6-3 CASSYPRGNEQFF TGTGCCAGCAGTTACCCTCGGGGGAATGAGCAGTTCTTC
NA 13 TRBJ1-6 TRBD1 TRBV19 CASSPGGISPLHF TGTGCCAGTAGTCCAGGGGGCATTTCACCCCTCCACTTT
few 13 TRBJ1-1 NA TRBV5-1 CASSLGQWTEAFF TGCGCCAGCAGCTTGGGCCAGTGGACTGAAGCTTTCTTT
NA 11 TRBJ2-3 NA TRBV7-2 CASSLTDTQYF TGTGCCAGCAGCCTTACAGATACGCAGTATTTT
NA 15 TRBJ1-1 TRBD1 TRBV3-1/TRBV3-2 CASSQTTGGGTEAFF TGTGCCAGCAGCCAAACAACAGGGGGGGGGACTGAAGCTTTCTTT
NA 13 TRBJ2-5 NA TRBV10-2 CASMAGQKETQYF TGCGCCAGCATGGCAGGGCAGAAAGAGACCCAGTACTTC
NA 14 TRBJ2-7 NA TRBV21-1 CASSKWDRGTEQYF TGTGCCAGCAGCAAATGGGACAGGGGTACCGAGCAGTACTTC
NA 16 TRBJ2-2 NA TRBV6-6 CASLDLDRANTGELFF TGTGCCAGCCTAGACCTGGACAGAGCGAACACCGGGGAGCTGTTTTTT
NA 14 TRBJ1-6 TRBD1 TRBV6-5 CASSRTGYNSPLHF TGTGCCAGCTCCCGGACAGGGTATAATTCACCCCTCCACTTT
NA 15 TRBJ2-3 NA TRBV27 CASSSLANSPDTQYF TGTGCCAGCAGTTCTCTAGCGAATTCCCCAGATACGCAGTATTTT
once 13 TRBJ2-7 NA TRBV9 CASSDGLSYEQYF TGTGCCAGCAGTGATGGGCTTTCCTACGAGCAGTACTTC
NA 15 TRBJ2-1 TRBD2 TRBV11-3 CASSLASGNYNEQFF TGTGCCAGCAGCTTAGCTAGCGGTAATTACAATGAGCAGTTCTTC
NA 16 TRBJ1-1 TRBD1 TRBV5-1 CASSLRTGGRNTEAFF TGCGCCAGCAGCTTGAGGACAGGGGGCCGGAACACTGAAGCTTTCTTT
once 13 TRBJ1-1 NA TRBV2 CASSVGENTEAFF TGTGCCAGCAGTGTGGGCGAGAACACTGAAGCTTTCTTT
NA 13 TRBJ1-1 NA TRBV30 CAWRVTRHTEAFF TGTGCCTGGAGAGTCACTAGGCACACTGAAGCTTTCTTT